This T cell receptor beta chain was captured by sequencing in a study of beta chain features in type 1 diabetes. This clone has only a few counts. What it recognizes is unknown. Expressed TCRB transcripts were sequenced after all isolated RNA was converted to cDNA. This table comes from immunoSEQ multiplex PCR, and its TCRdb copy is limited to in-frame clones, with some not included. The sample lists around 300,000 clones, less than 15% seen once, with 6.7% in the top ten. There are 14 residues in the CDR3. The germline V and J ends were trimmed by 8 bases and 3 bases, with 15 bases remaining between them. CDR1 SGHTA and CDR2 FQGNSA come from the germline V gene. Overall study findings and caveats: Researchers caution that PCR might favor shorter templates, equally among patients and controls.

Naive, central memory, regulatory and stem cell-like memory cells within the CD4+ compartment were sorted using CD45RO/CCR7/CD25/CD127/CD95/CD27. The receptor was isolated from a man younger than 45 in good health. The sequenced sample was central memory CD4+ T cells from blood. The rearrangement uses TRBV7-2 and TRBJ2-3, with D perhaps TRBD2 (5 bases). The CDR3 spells CASLLGLHTDTQYF. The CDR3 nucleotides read TGTGCCAGCCTCCTCGGACTTCATACAGATACGCAGTATTTT.